This TCR beta chain stems from a study of cytomegalovirus exposure and HLA in healthy donors. Across the whole study: About 180 million T cells yielded over 90 million unique TCR beta sequences in earlier analysis. Most genotyped donors, 75% to 85% of around 370, had Caucasian-associated genetic ancestry.

On this clone: Its antigen is unidentified.

The PCR made use of 60 Vbeta and 13 Jbeta primers. Libraries were prepared by immunoSEQ multiplex PCR; TCRdb keeps only in-frame clonotypes and omits some of them. The profile shows about 110,000 clones, approximately 71% of them singletons. General study points: Later analysis associated a missense DCLRE1C variant with TCR beta V- and J-gene trimming.

The length of the CDR3 is 11 residues. Trimming removed 6 bases at V and 4 bases at J, with 8 bases between. This sequence originates from a man in his forties in good health and CMV-seronegative. The sample consisted of PBMCs. The chain employs TRBV5-3 and TRBJ2-7, with unresolved D. TRBV5-3 is filed as an ORF, its function uncertain. The CDR3 reads CARTPNYEQYF. CDR3 nucleotides: TGTGCCAGAACTCCTAATTACGAGCAGTACTTC.